This T cell receptor (beta chain) was sequenced in a study of cytomegalovirus exposure and HLA in healthy donors. Whole-study findings and limits: High sensitivity and specificity were reportedly achieved when the classifier diagnosed cytomegalovirus status. Reportedly, HLA-A and HLA-B alleles of most subjects were accurately predicted from TCR beta.

As regards this clone: Its target is not known.

The PCR contained 60 Vbeta and 13 Jbeta primers. The repertoire was sequenced with immunoSEQ multiplex PCR; TCRdb's copy has only in-frame clones and lacks some. There are over 150,000 clones in the sample; 60% to 85% occur only once, and approximately 3.7% lies in the top ten. The CDR3 runs to 16 residues. Germline CDR1 SGHRS, CDR2 YFSETQ. Deletions cut 3 bases from V and 1 base from J, with 13 bases between. The genes are TRBV5-1 and TRBJ2-2; possible D gene TRBD2, 6 bases. This sequence originates from a young man in good health and CMV-seropositive. Sequencing was carried out using PBMCs. This CDR3 is CASSSSVGGNTGELFF. In DNA form, the CDR3 reads TGCGCCAGCAGCTCGTCCGTGGGGGGGAACACCGGGGAGCTGTTTTTT.